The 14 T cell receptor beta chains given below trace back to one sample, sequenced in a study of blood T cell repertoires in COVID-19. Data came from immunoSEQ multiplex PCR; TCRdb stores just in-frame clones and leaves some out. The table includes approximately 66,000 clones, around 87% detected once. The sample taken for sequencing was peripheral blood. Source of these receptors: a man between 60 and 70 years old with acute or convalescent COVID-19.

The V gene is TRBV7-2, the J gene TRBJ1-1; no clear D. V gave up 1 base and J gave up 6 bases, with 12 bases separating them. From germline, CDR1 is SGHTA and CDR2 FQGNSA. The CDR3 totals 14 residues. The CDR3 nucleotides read TGTGCCAGCAGCTTAGTACCCAGGTCTGCTGAAGCTTTCTTT. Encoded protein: CASSLVPRSAEAFF.

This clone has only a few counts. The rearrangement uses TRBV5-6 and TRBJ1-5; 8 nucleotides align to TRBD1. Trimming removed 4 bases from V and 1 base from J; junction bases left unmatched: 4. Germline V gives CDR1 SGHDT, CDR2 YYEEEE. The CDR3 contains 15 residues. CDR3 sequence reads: CASSPGQGSNQPQHF. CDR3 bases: TGTGCCAGCAGCCCTGGACAGGGAAGCAATCAGCCCCAGCATTTT.

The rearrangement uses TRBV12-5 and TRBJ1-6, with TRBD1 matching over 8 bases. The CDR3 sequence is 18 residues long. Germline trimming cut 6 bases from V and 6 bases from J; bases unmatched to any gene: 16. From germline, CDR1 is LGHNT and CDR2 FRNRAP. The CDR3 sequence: CASGSIRAGDRGNSPLHF. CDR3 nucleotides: TGTGCTAGTGGCTCAATTAGGGCGGGTGACAGGGGTAATTCACCCCTCCACTTT.

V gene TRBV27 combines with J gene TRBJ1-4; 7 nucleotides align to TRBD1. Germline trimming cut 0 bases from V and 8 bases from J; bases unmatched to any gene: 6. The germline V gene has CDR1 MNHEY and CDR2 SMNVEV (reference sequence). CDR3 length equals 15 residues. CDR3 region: CASSLSETGKEKLFF. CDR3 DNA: TGTGCCAGCAGTTTATCCGAGACAGGGAAGGAAAAACTGTTTTTT.

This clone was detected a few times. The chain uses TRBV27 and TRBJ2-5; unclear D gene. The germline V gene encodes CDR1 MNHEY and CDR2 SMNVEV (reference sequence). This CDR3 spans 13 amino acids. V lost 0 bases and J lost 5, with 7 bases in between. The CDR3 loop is CASSLSLEETQYF. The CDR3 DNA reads TGTGCCAGCAGTTTATCCCTGGAGGAGACCCAGTACTTC.

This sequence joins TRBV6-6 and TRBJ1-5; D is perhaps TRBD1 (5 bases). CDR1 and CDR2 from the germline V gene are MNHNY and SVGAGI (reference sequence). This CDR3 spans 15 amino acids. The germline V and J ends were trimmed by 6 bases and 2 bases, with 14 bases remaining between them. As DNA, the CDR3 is TGTGCCAGCAGCTCTCTTCAGGGCGGCAATCAGCCCCAGCATTTT. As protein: CASSSLQGGNQPQHF.

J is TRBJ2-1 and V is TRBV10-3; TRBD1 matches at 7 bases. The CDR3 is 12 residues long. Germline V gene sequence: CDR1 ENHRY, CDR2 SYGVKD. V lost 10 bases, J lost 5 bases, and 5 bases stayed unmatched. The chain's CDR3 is CATKDRDNEQFF. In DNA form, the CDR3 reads TGTGCCACGAAAGACAGGGACAATGAGCAGTTCTTC.

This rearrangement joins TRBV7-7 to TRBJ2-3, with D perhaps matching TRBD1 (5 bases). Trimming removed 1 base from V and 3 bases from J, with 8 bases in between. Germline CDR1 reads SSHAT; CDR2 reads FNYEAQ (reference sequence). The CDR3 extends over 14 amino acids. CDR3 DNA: TGTGCCAGCAGCTTAGGGGGCCCGACAGATACGCAGTATTTT. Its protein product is CASSLGGPTDTQYF.

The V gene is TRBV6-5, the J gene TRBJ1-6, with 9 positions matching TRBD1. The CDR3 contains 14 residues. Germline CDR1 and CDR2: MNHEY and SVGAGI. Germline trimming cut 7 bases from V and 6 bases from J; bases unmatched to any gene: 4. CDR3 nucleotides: TGTGCCAGCACTCTGGACAGGGGTAATTCACCCCTCCACTTT. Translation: CASTLDRGNSPLHF.

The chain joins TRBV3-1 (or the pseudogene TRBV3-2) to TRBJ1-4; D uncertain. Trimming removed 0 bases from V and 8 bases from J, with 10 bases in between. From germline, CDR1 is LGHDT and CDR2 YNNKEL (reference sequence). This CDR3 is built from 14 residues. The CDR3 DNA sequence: TGTGCCAGCAGCCAAGATGGCCGGCGGGAAAAACTGTTTTTT. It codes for CASSQDGRREKLFF.

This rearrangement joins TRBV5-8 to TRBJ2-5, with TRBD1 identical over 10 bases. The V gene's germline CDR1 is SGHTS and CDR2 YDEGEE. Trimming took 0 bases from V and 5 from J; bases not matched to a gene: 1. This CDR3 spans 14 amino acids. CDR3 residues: CASSLGQGAETQYF. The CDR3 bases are TGTGCCAGCAGCTTGGGACAGGGGGCCGAGACCCAGTACTTC.

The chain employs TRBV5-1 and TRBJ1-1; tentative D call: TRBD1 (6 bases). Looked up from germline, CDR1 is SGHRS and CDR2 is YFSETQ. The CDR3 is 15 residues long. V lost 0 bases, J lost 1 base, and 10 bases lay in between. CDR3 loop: CASSLEGGTNTEAFF. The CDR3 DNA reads TGCGCCAGCAGCTTGGAAGGGGGTACGAACACTGAAGCTTTCTTT.

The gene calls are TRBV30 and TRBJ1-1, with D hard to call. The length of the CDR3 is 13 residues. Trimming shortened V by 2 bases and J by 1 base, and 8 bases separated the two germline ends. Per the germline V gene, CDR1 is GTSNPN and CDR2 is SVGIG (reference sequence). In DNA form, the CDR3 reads TGTGCCTGGAGTAAGGCGGGGAACACTGAAGCTTTCTTT. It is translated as CAWSKAGNTEAFF.

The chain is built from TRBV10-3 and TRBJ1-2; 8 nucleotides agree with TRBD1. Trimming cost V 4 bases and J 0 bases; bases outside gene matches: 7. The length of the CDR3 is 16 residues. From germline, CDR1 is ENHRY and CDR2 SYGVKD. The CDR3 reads CAISVSGQGPNYGYTF. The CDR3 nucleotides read TGTGCCATCAGTGTTTCCGGACAGGGTCCTAACTATGGCTACACCTTC.